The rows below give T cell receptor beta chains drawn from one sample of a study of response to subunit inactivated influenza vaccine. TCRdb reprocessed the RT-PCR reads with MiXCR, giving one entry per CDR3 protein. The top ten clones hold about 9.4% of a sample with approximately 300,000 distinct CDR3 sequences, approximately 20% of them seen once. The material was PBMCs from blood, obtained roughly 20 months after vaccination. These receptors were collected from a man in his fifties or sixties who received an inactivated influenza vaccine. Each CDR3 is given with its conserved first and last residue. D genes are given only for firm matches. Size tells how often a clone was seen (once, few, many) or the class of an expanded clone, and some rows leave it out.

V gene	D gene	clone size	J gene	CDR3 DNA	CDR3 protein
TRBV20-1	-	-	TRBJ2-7	TGCAGTGCTAGAGAGGTGTACGAGCAGTACTTC	CSAREVYEQYF
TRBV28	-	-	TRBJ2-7	TGTGCCAGCAGACATCAGGGCAACTACGAGCAGTACTTC	CASRHQGNYEQYF
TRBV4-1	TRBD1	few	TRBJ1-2	TGCGCCAGCAGCCAATCATACATGGGACAGGGGGGTCATGGCTACACCTTC	CASSQSYMGQGGHGYTF
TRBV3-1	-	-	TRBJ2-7	TGTGCCAGCAGCCAAGACGGCAGCTACTACGAGCAGTACTTC	CASSQDGSYYEQYF
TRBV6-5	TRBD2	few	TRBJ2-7	TGTGCCAGCAGTTACGGGCTAGCGGGGGCCGCCTACGAGCAGTACTTC	CASSYGLAGAAYEQYF
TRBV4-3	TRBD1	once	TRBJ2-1	TGCGCCAGCAGCCAAGAGGGTAGGGGGCTTTACAATGAGCAGTTCTTC	CASSQEGRGLYNEQFF
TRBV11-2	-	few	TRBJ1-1	TGTGCCAGCAGCGGCGTTTCTCTGAACACTGAAGCTTTCTTT	CASSGVSLNTEAFF
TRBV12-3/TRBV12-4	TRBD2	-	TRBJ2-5	TGTGCCAGCAGTCGGACTAGCGGACAAGAGACCCAGTACTTC	CASSRTSGQETQYF
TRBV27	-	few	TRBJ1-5	TGTGCCAGCAGTTTATTCTTAGGGCCCGGCAATCAGCCCCAGCATTTT	CASSLFLGPGNQPQHF
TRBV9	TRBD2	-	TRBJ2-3	TGTGCCAGCAGCTTTGGGACTAGCGGGATTGAGGATACGCAGTATTTT	CASSFGTSGIEDTQYF
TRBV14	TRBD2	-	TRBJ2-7	TGTGCCAGCAGCCGAAGACTAGCGGGCTCCTACGAGCAGTACTTC	CASSRRLAGSYEQYF
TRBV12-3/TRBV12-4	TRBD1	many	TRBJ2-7	TGTGCCAGCAGTTCCTCGAGACAGGGCTACGAGCAGTACTTC	CASSSSRQGYEQYF
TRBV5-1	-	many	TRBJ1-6	TGCGCCAGCAGTATCGCCGGCGCCCTCGACTCACCCCTCCACTTT	CASSIAGALDSPLHF
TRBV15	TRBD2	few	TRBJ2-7	TGTGCCACCAGCAGAGGTGGGGCTAGCGGAACCTACGAGCAGTACTTC	CATSRGGASGTYEQYF
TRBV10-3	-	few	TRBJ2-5	TGTGCCATCAGCGACAGGGAGGGAGAGACCCAGTACTTC	CAISDREGETQYF
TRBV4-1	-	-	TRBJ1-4	TGCGCCAGCAGCCATCAGCTGTGGGACGGCCGCCGGGAAAAACTGTTTTTT	CASSHQLWDGRREKLFF
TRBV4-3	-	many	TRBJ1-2	TGCGCCAGCAGCCAAGGAAACGGGGGATATGGCTACACCTTC	CASSQGNGGYGYTF
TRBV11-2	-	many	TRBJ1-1	TGTGCCAGCAGCTTGAAGGGGGGATCGACTGAAGCTTTCTTT	CASSLKGGSTEAFF
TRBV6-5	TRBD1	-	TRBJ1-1	TGTGCCAGCAGTTACTCGATCGCCCAGGGGGCCAACACTGAAGCTTTCTTT	CASSYSIAQGANTEAFF
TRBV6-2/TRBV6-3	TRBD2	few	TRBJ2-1	TGTGCCAGCAGTGCCCTAGCGGGGGGGCCAAGTAATGAGCAGTTCTTC	CASSALAGGPSNEQFF
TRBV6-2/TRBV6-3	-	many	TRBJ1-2	TGCGCCAGCAGCTCCGGACAGAACTATGGCTACACCTTC	CASSSGQNYGYTF
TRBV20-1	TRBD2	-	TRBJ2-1	TGCAGTGCTACCCAACCGGGACTAGCGGACAATGAGCAGTTCTTC	CSATQPGLADNEQFF
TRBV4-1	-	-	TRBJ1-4	TGCGCCAGCAGCCAAGCGAACATTCTCGAAAAACTGTTTTTT	CASSQANILEKLFF
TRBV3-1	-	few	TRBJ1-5	TGTGCCAGCAGCCCCCAAGGGGTAGGAGGCCAGCCCCAGCATTTT	CASSPQGVGGQPQHF
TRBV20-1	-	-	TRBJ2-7	TGCAGTGCGTTACACTCCTACGAGCAGTACTTC	CSALHSYEQYF
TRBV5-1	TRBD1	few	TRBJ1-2	TGCGCCAGCAGCACGGGACAGGGTGGCTATGGCTACACCTTC	CASSTGQGGYGYTF
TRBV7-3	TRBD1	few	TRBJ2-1	TGTGCCAGCAGCTTAACGACAGGGGCCTACAATGAGCAGTTCTTC	CASSLTTGAYNEQFF
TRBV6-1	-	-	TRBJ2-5	TGTGCCAGCAGTCCTCAGGGTTTCCAAGAGACCCAGTACTTC	CASSPQGFQETQYF
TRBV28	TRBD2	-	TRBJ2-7	TGTGCCAGCAGTTCCCCACGGGGGGTGAGCTACGAGCAGTACTTC	CASSSPRGVSYEQYF
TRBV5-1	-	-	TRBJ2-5	TGCGCCAGCAGCTTGGCCTCAGTGCCAGGCCAAGAGACCCAGTACTTC	CASSLASVPGQETQYF
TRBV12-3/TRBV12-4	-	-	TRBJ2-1	TGTGCCAGCAGCCCGGGGCTCCTTGAGCAGTTCTTC	CASSPGLLEQFF
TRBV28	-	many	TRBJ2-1	TGTGCCAGCAGCAGGGGACACAATGAGCAGTTCTTC	CASSRGHNEQFF
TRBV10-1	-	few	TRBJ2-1	TGCGCCAGCAGTGACACTGGGGGGTTGTACAATGAGCAGTTCTTC	CASSDTGGLYNEQFF
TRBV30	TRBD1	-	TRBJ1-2	TGTGCCTGGAGCCGGGACAGGGCCACTAACTATGGCTACACCTTC	CAWSRDRATNYGYTF
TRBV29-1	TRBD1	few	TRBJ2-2	TGCAGCGTAGGAACAGGGGGCTTCACCGGGGAGCTGTTTTTT	CSVGTGGFTGELFF
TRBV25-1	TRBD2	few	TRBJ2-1	TGTGCCAGCAGTCTGGGACTAGGGTACAATGAGCAGTTCTTC	CASSLGLGYNEQFF
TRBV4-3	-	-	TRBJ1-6	TGCGCCAGCAGCCAAGTAGGAGGTGGGCGATCACCCCTCCACTTT	CASSQVGGGRSPLHF
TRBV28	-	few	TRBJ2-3	TGTGCCAGCCGAGGAGGTGGCACAGATACGCAGTATTTT	CASRGGGTDTQYF
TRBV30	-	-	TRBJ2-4	TGTGCCTGGAGCCCCCAGGGGTTACTAGCCAAAAACATTCAGTACTTC	CAWSPQGLLAKNIQYF
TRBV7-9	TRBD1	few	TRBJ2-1	TGTGCCAGCAGCTTAGACAGGGGCCAGCAGTTCTTC	CASSLDRGQQFF
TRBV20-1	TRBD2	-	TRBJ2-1	TGCAGTGCGGAGTATAGCGGGCCTGACGATGAGCAGTTCTTC	CSAEYSGPDDEQFF
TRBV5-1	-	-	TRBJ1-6	TGCGCCAGCAGCTTGGGGGGCAGGCGGAATTCACCCCTCCACTTT	CASSLGGRRNSPLHF
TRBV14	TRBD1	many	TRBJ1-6	TGTGCCAGCAGCCAGGGACAGTATAATTCACCCCTCCACTTT	CASSQGQYNSPLHF